Listed here are 18 T cell receptor beta chains from one sample, sequenced in a study of naive and memory T cell subsets. An equimolar mix of two oligonucleotides served as the beta constant-region primer for TRBC1 and TRBC2. TCRdb processed the UMI-ligation and nested PCR reads anew with MiXCR; each CDR3 protein has one entry. The sample consists of approximately 89,000 distinct CDR3 sequences, roughly 7% of them appearing once. Sequenced: central memory CD4+ T cells from blood. Receptor source: a human donor in good health.

The chain is built from TRBV20-1 and TRBJ2-3, with 11 bases identical to TRBD2. The germline V gene encodes CDR1 DFQATT and CDR2 SNEGSKA (reference sequence). The V and J ends lost 1 base and 4 bases, in that order; junction bases with no gene match: 7. The CDR3 extends over 16 amino acids. The CDR3 reads CSARGIAGGRPDTQYF. The CDR3 DNA sequence: TGCAGTGCTAGAGGAATAGCGGGGGGGCGGCCAGATACGCAGTATTTT.

This clonotype has a count of ten or more. The CDR3: CASSAFKGATYNEQFF. The CDR3 DNA sequence: TGTGCCAGCAGTGCGTTCAAGGGGGCAACCTACAATGAGCAGTTCTTC. The genes are TRBV25-1 and TRBJ2-1, with TRBD1 matching 7 bases. Germline V CDR1 and CDR2: MGHDK, SYGVNS. CDR3 length equals 16 residues. V gave up 4 bases and J gave up 2 bases; unmatched junction bases: 8.

The chain employs TRBV2 and TRBJ2-5; 9 bases fit TRBD2. CDR3 length: 16 residues. Trimming took 6 bases from V and 3 from J; bases not matched to a gene: 11. Germline lookup yields CDR1 SNHLY and CDR2 FYNNEI. CDR3 sequence reads: CASRLLAGTTKETQYF. In nucleotides, the CDR3 is TGTGCCAGCAGACTACTAGCGGGCACCACTAAAGAGACCCAGTACTTC.

This clonotype has at least ten counts. CDR3 in DNA: TGTGCCAGCAGTTCCGCCGATCCGACTCGCAGCACAGATACGCAGTATTTT. This translates into CASSSADPTRSTDTQYF. This rearrangement joins TRBV7-8 to TRBJ2-3; D remains ambiguous. The CDR3 loop spans 17 amino acids. The germline V gene has CDR1 SGHVS and CDR2 FQNEAQ. V was pared by 6 bases and J by 0 bases, with 19 bases between.

This clonotype was counted ten times or more. The chain uses TRBV30 and TRBJ2-1; the match to TRBD1 covers 7 bases. Per the germline V gene, CDR1 is GTSNPN and CDR2 is SVGIG (reference sequence). J was trimmed by 2 bases and V by 6 bases; bases with no gene match: 7. The CDR3 consists of 14 residues. CDR3 in DNA: TGTGCCTGTAGGGGGCAGGGTCCCTACAATGAGCAGTTCTTC. It encodes CACRGQGPYNEQFF.

The chain couples TRBV3-2 to TRBJ1-1; the D call of TRBD1 is as the table states it, not checked on the DNA. TRBV3-2 is annotated as a pseudogene. The CDR3 runs 13 residues. The CDR3 here is CASIGRLGTEAFF. CDR3 coding DNA: TGTGCCAGCATAGGGCGGTTAGGCACTGAAGCTTTCTTT.

V is TRBV29-1 and J is TRBJ2-7, with 9 bases that match TRBD1. From germline, CDR1 is SQVTM and CDR2 ANQGSEA. The CDR3 consists of 12 residues. J lost 4 bases, V lost 7 bases, and 5 bases had no gene match. This CDR3 reads CSAGTGPYEQYF. The CDR3 nucleotides read TGCAGCGCCGGGACAGGGCCTTACGAGCAGTACTTC.

This clonotype was found many times. The chain recombines TRBV5-1 with TRBJ2-3; 7 bases map to TRBD2. Per germline, CDR1 SGHRS and CDR2 YFSETQ. Unmatched junction bases numbered 5, after V lost 4 bases and J lost 0 bases. The CDR3 has 15 residues. CDR3: CASSVQRGSTDTQYF. The CDR3 DNA follows: TGCGCCAGCAGCGTCCAGCGGGGTAGCACAGATACGCAGTATTTT.

There are a few counts of this clonotype. The chain carries TRBV28 and TRBJ2-6; a possible D gene is TRBD2 (5 bases). Germline CDR1 MDHEN, CDR2 SYDVKM. This CDR3 spans 17 amino acids. Trimming took 5 bases from V and 0 from J, leaving 14 bases between them. The CDR3 DNA sequence: TGTGCCAGCAGTCCACGGGGAACCAGCTCTGGGGCCAACGTCCTGACTTTC. Encoded protein: CASSPRGTSSGANVLTF.

This clonotype was seen ten or more times. The chain employs TRBV10-3 and TRBJ2-5; 8 nucleotides align to TRBD1. This CDR3 has 16 residues. With 4 bases clipped from V and 5 bases from J, the junction kept 12 bases outside the gene matches. Germline V gene data show CDR1 as ENHRY and CDR2 as SYGVKD. The DNA of the CDR3 is TGTGCCATCAGTGCCTCTCTCGGACAGGGAATGGAGACCCAGTACTTC. It translates to CAISASLGQGMETQYF.

This clonotype has ten or more counts. The CDR3 spells CASSLGDYSREQFF. CDR3 nucleotide sequence: TGTGCCAGCAGCTTAGGGGACTATTCTCGCGAGCAGTTCTTC. The gene calls are TRBV7-2 and TRBJ2-1, with 7 bases that match TRBD2. Germline V gives CDR1 SGHTA, CDR2 FQGNSA. V was pared by 1 base and J by 10 bases, with 7 bases of the junction left unmatched. CDR3 length equals 14 residues.

This clonotype was seen a handful of times. This chain links TRBV6-2 or TRBV6-3 with TRBJ1-1; D is unclear. The CDR3 extends over 13 amino acids. The germline gives CDR1 MNHEY, CDR2 SVGEGT. V was trimmed by 2 bases and J by 1 base, leaving 5 bases between them. This CDR3 is CASSYRWNTEAFF. CDR3 nucleotide sequence: TGTGCCAGCAGTTACCGGTGGAACACTGAAGCTTTCTTT.

This clonotype appeared many times. The genes are TRBV3-1 and TRBJ2-5; tentative D call: TRBD2 (6 bases). The germline V and J ends were trimmed by 5 bases and 4 bases, with 11 bases remaining between them. The CDR3 is 13 amino acids. The germline V gene has CDR1 LGHDT and CDR2 YNNKEL (reference sequence). The CDR3 region is CASSTLEGETQYF. The CDR3 region has the DNA TGTGCCAGCAGCACACTGGAGGGAGAGACCCAGTACTTC.

This clonotype was observed at least ten times. This rearrangement joins TRBV3-1 to TRBJ1-1, with D possibly being TRBD1 (6 bases). Trimming pared 4 bases from V and 6 bases from J, leaving 15 bases between. Germline CDR1 is LGHDT and CDR2 is YNNKEL (reference sequence). This CDR3 region has 14 residues. The CDR3 region has the DNA TGTGCCAGCAGCCTCTACCAAAACAGGGCTGAAGCTTTCTTT. Protein: CASSLYQNRAEAFF.

This clonotype showed up many times. The J gene is TRBJ1-5, the V gene TRBV28; D may be TRBD1 (6 bases). Germline V gene sequence: CDR1 MDHEN, CDR2 SYDVKM. The CDR3 is 14 amino acids. V was pared by 7 bases and J by 6 bases, with 16 bases between. Written as DNA, the CDR3 is TGTGCCAGCACCGGGGGCCTTCGGAGTCAGCCCCAGCATTTT. This codes for CASTGGLRSQPQHF.

A few counts support this clonotype. The chain combines TRBV20-1 with TRBJ2-3; 7 bases are shared with TRBD2. This CDR3 has 13 amino acids. V lost 6 bases to trimming and J lost 0 bases; unmatched junction nucleotides: 3. From germline, CDR1 is DFQATT and CDR2 SNEGSKA (reference sequence). DNA for the CDR3: TGCAGTGCCCCTAGCGGAAGCACAGATACGCAGTATTTT. This gives the protein CSAPSGSTDTQYF.

This clonotype was seen only a few times. V is TRBV9 and J is TRBJ2-1, with D possibly matching TRBD1 (5 bases). This CDR3 has 16 residues. Germline V gene sequence: CDR1 SGDLS, CDR2 YYNGEE. The V end lost 4 bases, the J end lost 6 bases, and 20 bases lay between the germline ends. CDR3 region: CASSSTGNPLGNEQFF. CDR3 nucleotide sequence: TGTGCCAGCAGCAGCACAGGTAATCCGCTCGGCAATGAGCAGTTCTTC. Variable domain in full (rest from reference TRBV9 and TRBJ2-1): DSGVTQTPKHLITATGQRVTLRCSPRSGDLSVYWYQQSLDQGLQFLIQYYNGEERAKGNILERFSAQQFPDLHSELNLSSLELGDSALYFCASSSTGNPLGNEQFFGPGTRLTVL.

The V call is TRBV10-3, the J call TRBJ2-1; a weak D match, TRBD1 (5 bases). With 3 bases removed from V and 10 bases from J, the gap between germline ends came to 7 bases. This CDR3 has 11 amino acids. Germline assignment: CDR1 ENHRY and CDR2 SYGVKD. CDR3 amino acids: CAISDYREQFF. The CDR3 nucleotides read TGTGCCATCAGTGACTACAGGGAGCAGTTCTTC.